The present entry profiles one T cell receptor beta chain with its context. Its antigen is unknown. At one of its ends the junction is not consistent with the germline gene, which may arise from a read error. The iRepertoire nested amplicon-rescue multiplex PCR amplified TCR alpha and beta CDR3s from RNA. For one-step reverse transcription and amplification, 100-400 ng of tissue mRNA or PBMC total RNA was used. TCRdb called the multiplex PCR reads again in MiXCR, with one record for every CDR3 protein. The data show approximately 190,000 distinct CDR3 sequences, around 32% seen once. These data originate in a study of glioma-infiltrating T cells. The study, taken as a whole, reports: Only very few CDR3 sequences appeared in both tissue and blood. Gliomas, especially low-grade, showed above-expected tissue-blood divergence; non-neoplastic patients showed below.

The specimen was glioma tissue, nonneoplastic brain tissue, or PBMCs (not recorded which). The TCR sequence derives from a human donor with low-grade glioma or glioblastoma, undergoing nonglioma brain surgery, or in good health (not recorded which).

The CDR3, as DNA: TGCGCCAGCAGACCGGGGGGAGCACTCAACTACGGCTACACCTTC. This codes for CASRPGGALNYGYTF. The chain uses TRBV4-1 and TRBJ2-1, with D tentatively TRBD1 (5 bases). The closer fit of TRBJ1-2 to the DNA end suggests the J call may be wrong. This CDR3 contains 15 residues. Germline lookup yields CDR1 MGHRA and CDR2 YSYEKL.